Included here is one T cell receptor beta chain sequence, with context. Using eight separate reactions per sample, the authors generated cDNA. Reanalyzing the 5' RACE reads, TCRdb keeps one entry per CDR3 protein, without DNA. The table lists around 370,000 distinct CDR3 sequences, with just over 2.5% in the top ten. Germline V CDR1 and CDR2: KGHSH, LQKENI. The CDR3 totals 15 residues. This record belongs to a study of monozygotic twins with inflammatory bowel disease. Sequences were obtained from blood. The sequence was collected from a human donor with ulcerative colitis or Crohn's disease, or a healthy co-twin of an affected twin (not recorded which). The chain employs TRBV18 and TRBJ1-4; the D gene TCRdb calls, TRBD1, cannot be checked with no DNA. CDR3 amino acids: CASSSTQGLNEKLFF.